This T cell receptor beta chain was captured by sequencing in a study of T-cell reconstitution after alpha-beta-depleted transplantation in children listed by TCRdb under 2016. At the level of the whole study: Using TCR repertoire profiling, the study quantitatively followed how T-cell immune reconstitution unfolded in children after TCRalphabeta/CD19-depleted allogeneic hematopoietic cell transplantation.

From the cysteine up to the phenylalanine, the CDR3 has a length of 15 residues. Left in the record is the CDR3 DNA by itself, 45 bases read in frame from the first base. From the germline V gene, CDR1 is SGHDT and CDR2 is YYEEEE. A distance of 10 bases separates the germline ends of V and J, which lose 0 bases and 4 bases respectively. This clonotype was detected ten times or more. This receptor's antigen is unknown. No base quality information exists; no much larger clone differs at one position. General conclusions and limits of the study: Apparently early alphabetaT-cell count recovery about two months after transplant reportedly relied on only several hundred rapidly expanded clones derived from non-depleted graft cells. The high TCRbeta diversity at day 60 in some patients was ascribed to recipient T cells and intrathymic progenitors that had survived conditioning. The frequencies of hyperexpanded clones fell over the following months, and after one year, T-cell counts and TCRbeta diversity were mostly attributed to newly produced T cells.

Library preparation employed PCR. The sample was run on an Illumina HiSeq 2500. TCR libraries were prepared with molecular barcoding, using unique molecular identifiers to normalize TCRbeta repertoire quantification. TCRdb's own reprocessing of the public reads used fastp at Q25 and MiXCR and kept productive beta chains. Rows with one shared CDR3 protein collapse into an entry with the most common genes and DNA. Recorded for this sample are 600,000 to 700,000 distinct CDR3 sequences; about 12% of them occurred a single time. The ten largest clonotypes hold around 0.76% of the sample. This sample's treatment or condition label indicates: allogeneic hematopoietic cell transplantation with graft depleted of TCRalphabeta T cells and CD19 B cells. TCRalphabeta/CD19-depleted allogeneic hematopoietic cell grafts were given to the transplant recipients, all of whom were children.

Sequences were derived from PBMCs, sampled before TCRalphabeta/CD19-depleted stem cell transplant. This chain joins TRBV5-6 to TRBJ2-2, with TRBD2 perhaps the D gene, on 6 matching bases. This TCR came from a girl aged 2 to 9 with congenital amegakaryocytic thrombocytopenia, due to receive a stem cell transplant. The CDR3: CASSLGLVITGELFF. The bases read TGTGCCAGCAGCTTGGGACTAGTTATCACCGGGGAGCTGTTTTTT. The entire variable domain, with the stretches around the CDR3 drawn from the reference TRBV5-6 and TRBJ2-2 proteins, is DAGVTQSPTHLIKTRGQQVTLRCSPKSGHDTVSWYQQALGQGPQFIFQYYEEEERQRGNFPDRFSGHQFPNYSSELNVNALLLGDSALYLCASSLGLVITGELFFGEGSRLTVL.